These 27 T cell receptor beta chains came from one sample sequenced in a study of OX40 agonist ivuxolimab in advanced cancers. The library came from the immunoSEQ multiplex PCR assay. TCRdb retrieved this table from immuneACCESS and kept in-frame rearrangements only. Not all clones are present; in checked studies, unresolved V genes account for under half, and no reason is known for the remainder. The sample table shows 75,000 to 90,000 clones, and approximately 90% are seen once. Around 1.5% of the sample comes from the top ten. The material was CD4+ or CD8+ T cells sorted from blood, obtained in a trial of the OX40 agonist ivuxolimab. Every receptor here comes from an adult with an advanced solid tumor such as melanoma, head and neck, liver or kidney cancer.

V usage is TRBV11-2 and J usage is TRBJ2-3; D is tentatively TRBD1 or TRBD2 (6 bases each). This CDR3 contains 14 residues. Trimming stripped 4 bases from V and 6 bases from J, with 14 bases between. The germline V gene has CDR1 SGHAT and CDR2 FQNNGV. CDR3 DNA sequence: TGTGCCAGCAGCTCTAGACCGGGGGCGGATACGCAGTATTTT. It encodes CASSSRPGADTQYF.

The V call is TRBV18, the J call TRBJ2-3; D may match TRBD1 or TRBD2 (6 bases each). CDR1 and CDR2 from the germline V gene are KGHSH and LQKENI. The CDR3 totals 15 residues. Trimming took 6 bases from V and 0 from J, leaving 13 bases between them. Here the CDR3 reads CASSVRGRSTDTQYF. In DNA, the CDR3 is TGTGCCAGCTCCGTACGGGGGCGAAGCACAGATACGCAGTATTTT.

The chain uses TRBV2 and TRBJ2-7, with TRBD1 matching 7 bases. V dropped 8 bases and J dropped 2; count of bases not matched to a gene: 9. There are 14 residues in the CDR3. Germline V lookup: CDR1 SNHLY, CDR2 FYNNEI. The DNA for the CDR3 is TGTGCCAGCCGGGGACAGAAGGCCACCTACGAGCAGTACTTC. It codes for CASRGQKATYEQYF.

V and J are TRBV2 and TRBJ2-1; 8 bases align to TRBD1. The CDR3 extends over 14 amino acids. With 8 bases clipped from V and 9 bases from J, the junction kept 12 bases outside the gene matches. The germline gives CDR1 SNHLY, CDR2 FYNNEI. The CDR3 DNA reads as TGTGCCAGCGGAGGACAGGGTCGATCCCCTGAGCAGTTCTTC. Protein: CASGGQGRSPEQFF.

This chain links TRBV19 with TRBJ1-2; the D is unclear. This CDR3 has 13 residues. The germline V gene has CDR1 LNHDA and CDR2 SQIVND (reference sequence). V lost 0 bases and J 5 bases, leaving 7 bases between the germline ends. CDR3 protein: CASSIDMGYGYTF. CDR3 sequence (DNA): TGTGCCAGTAGTATAGATATGGGGTATGGCTACACCTTC.

The V gene is TRBV25-1, the J gene TRBJ1-3; D gene ambiguous. In germline, CDR1 is MGHDK, CDR2 SYGVNS. The CDR3 runs 15 residues. V was trimmed by 6 bases and J by 0 bases, leaving 12 bases between them. CDR3: CASSGMEGSGNTIYF. CDR3 DNA sequence: TGTGCCAGCAGCGGGATGGAGGGCTCTGGAAACACCATATATTTT.

The DNA of the CDR3 is TGTGCCAGCAGCTCCTTAACTAATACCGGGGAGCTGTTTTTT. It codes for CASSSLTNTGELFF. The rearrangement joins TRBV5-4 to TRBJ2-2, with D hard to call. The CDR3 covers 14 residues. V was trimmed by 3 bases and J by 5 bases, leaving 11 bases between them. Germline CDR1 SGHNT, CDR2 YYREEE (reference sequence).

The chain uses TRBV7-9 and TRBJ1-4; TRBD1 matches at 7 bases. Germline lookup yields CDR1 SEHNR and CDR2 FQNEAQ (reference sequence). The CDR3 spans 14 residues. The junction had 8 bases not matched to a gene; V was cut back by 5 bases and J by 8 bases. CDR3: CASSTRTGGEKLFF. Here the CDR3 DNA reads TGTGCCAGCAGCACTCGGACAGGTGGCGAAAAACTGTTTTTT.

V gene TRBV12-5 combines with J gene TRBJ2-3; TRBD2 matches 8 bases. The CDR3 covers 20 residues. The junction had 16 bases not matched to a gene; V was cut back by 2 bases and J by 0 bases. The germline gives CDR1 LGHNT, CDR2 FRNRAP. CDR3 nucleotides: TGTGCTAGTGGTTTGAAGCGTCGGGGGGGGCTCCTTACTAGCACAGATACGCAGTATTTT. This translates into CASGLKRRGGLLTSTDTQYF.

This clone is a singleton in its sample. The V call is TRBV7-2, the J call TRBJ2-3; maybe TRBD2 (5 bases). V was clipped by 5 bases and J by 8 bases, with 17 bases between them. From germline, CDR1 is SGHTA and CDR2 FQGNSA. The CDR3 length is 14 residues. The CDR3 DNA sequence: TGTGCCAGCAGCCCTCAGGACTTCTCCGCTACGCAGTATTTT. Protein: CASSPQDFSATQYF. Looking up the rest from reference TRBV7-2 and TRBJ2-3 gives the full variable domain: GAGVSQSPSNKVTEKGKDVELRCDPISGHTALYWYRQSLGQGLEFLIYFQGNSAPDKSGLPSDRFSAERTGGSVSTLTIQRTQQEDSAVYLCASSPQDFSATQYFGPGTRLTVL.

The genes are TRBV5-1 and TRBJ1-3; D perhaps matches TRBD1 (6 bases). Trimming removed 4 bases at V and 0 bases at J, with 11 bases between. The V gene's germline CDR1 is SGHRS and CDR2 YFSETQ. This CDR3 has 15 amino acids. The CDR3 DNA sequence: TGCGCCAGCAGCCTACAGGGTGACTCTGGAAACACCATATATTTT. Encoded protein: CASSLQGDSGNTIYF.

V and J are TRBV2 and TRBJ1-5, with D unclear. This CDR3 comprises 15 residues. The V and J ends lost 5 bases and 5 bases respectively, with 16 bases between them. CDR1 is SNHLY, CDR2 FYNNEI, per germline. CDR3 DNA sequence: TGTGCCAGCAGTAAGGGCGCAGGTCACGATCAGCCCCAGCATTTT. Protein sequence: CASSKGAGHDQPQHF.

This clone is termed medium-sized (0.01 to 0.1%). This sequence joins TRBV15 and TRBJ1-2; possible D gene TRBD1, 6 bases. From germline, CDR1 is LNHNV and CDR2 YYDKDF (reference sequence). The CDR3 runs 15 residues. Trimming removed 2 bases at V and 1 base at J, with 11 bases between. CDR3 in DNA: TGTGCCACCAGCAGATCGGGGACACTTAACTATGGCTACACCTTC. Its translation: CATSRSGTLNYGYTF.

Details on this clone: The same CDR3 can be traced to other DNA sequences in this sample. This chain joins TRBV5-4 and TRBJ2-7, with D tentatively TRBD1 or TRBD2 (6 bases each). V was clipped by 2 bases and J by 2 bases, with 8 bases between them. CDR1 and CDR2 (germline): SGHNT, YYREEE (reference sequence). The CDR3 consists of 13 residues. CDR3 in DNA: TGTGCCAGCAGCTTAGGGGGGCCCTACGAGCAGTACTTC. As protein: CASSLGGPYEQYF.

Points on this clone: The sample carries other DNA sequences with the same CDR3. The rearrangement links TRBV18 to TRBJ1-3; 7 nucleotides agree with TRBD1. V shed 1 base, J shed 0 bases, and the junction held 0 bases outside the gene matches. CDR1 KGHSH and CDR2 LQKENI come from the germline V gene. The CDR3 is made up of 15 amino acids. CDR3 sequence reads: CASSPRDSSGNTIYF. CDR3 nucleotide sequence: TGTGCCAGCTCACCACGGGACAGCTCTGGAAACACCATATATTTT. The entire variable domain, with the rest obtained from reference TRBV18 and TRBJ1-3, is as follows: NAGVMQNPRHLVRRRGQEARLRCSPMKGHSHVYWYRQLPEEGLKFMVYLQKENIIDESGMPKERFSAEFPKEGPSILRIQQVVRGDSAAYFCASSPRDSSGNTIYFGEGSWLTVV.

This chain joins TRBV7-9 and TRBJ2-7, with D perhaps assigned TRBD1 or TRBD2 (5 bases each). This CDR3 has 14 residues. Deletions cut 5 bases from V and 6 bases from J, with 17 bases between. CDR1 is SEHNR, CDR2 FQNEAQ, per germline (reference sequence). The CDR3 nucleotides are TGTGCCAGCAGCCCCCCCCGGGACGCCGCCGAGCAGTACTTC. Its translation: CASSPPRDAAEQYF.

The V and J genes are TRBV5-4 and TRBJ2-3; D unresolved. This CDR3 has 14 amino acids. Trimming took 4 bases from V and 6 from J, leaving 15 bases between them. The germline V gene has CDR1 SGHNT and CDR2 YYREEE (reference sequence). CDR3 protein: CASSPALLGDTQYF. The CDR3 DNA reads TGTGCCAGCAGCCCCGCGCTGTTAGGGGATACGCAGTATTTT. Combining the CDR3 with reference TRBV5-4 and TRBJ2-3 gives the whole variable domain ETGVTQSPTHLIKTRGQQVTLRCSSQSGHNTVSWYQQALGQGPQFIFQYYREEENGRGNFPPRFSGLQFPNYSSELNVNALELDDSALYLCASSPALLGDTQYFGPGTRLTVL.

The CDR3 nucleotides are TGTGCCAGCAGCTTGGAAGGTGCCTATGGCTACACCTTC. Translated, it gives CASSLEGAYGYTF. The rearrangement links TRBV5-5 to TRBJ1-2; D is unclear. V shed 0 bases and J shed 4 bases, with 7 bases lying between them. The CDR3 contains 13 residues. CDR1 and CDR2 from the germline V gene are SGHKS and YYEKEE (reference sequence).

The chain carries TRBV6-1 and TRBJ1-4, with D perhaps matching TRBD1 (6 bases). Germline loops: CDR1 MNHNS, CDR2 SASEGT. With 7 bases removed from V and 7 bases from J, the gap between germline ends came to 19 bases. This CDR3 comprises 15 residues. Written as DNA, the CDR3 is TGTGCCAGCACTCCCGGTACAGGGCGACGTGAAAAACTGTTTTTT. The encoded protein is CASTPGTGRREKLFF.

With regard to this clone: The junction does not match germline at one end; this may be a read error. The chain is built from TRBV29-1 and TRBJ1-1; D gene unclear. In germline, CDR1 is SQVTM, CDR2 ANQGSEA. This CDR3 spans 10 amino acids. This CDR3 reads CSVDRGLRVF. Written as DNA, the CDR3 is TGCAGCGTTGATCGAGGCCTTAGGGTCTTT.

The V call is TRBV10-3, the J call TRBJ1-5; D is unclear. CDR1 is ENHRY, CDR2 SYGVKD, per germline. This CDR3 comprises 17 residues. Trimming removed 0 bases from V and 3 bases from J, with 15 bases in between. The CDR3 reads CAISESKDPGTNQPQHF. CDR3 DNA: TGTGCCATCAGTGAGTCCAAAGACCCCGGTACCAATCAGCCCCAGCATTTT.

The rearrangement links TRBV11-1 to TRBJ1-1; D gene uncertain. Germline-derived CDR1 and CDR2 are SGHAT and FQDESV (reference sequence). This CDR3 has 13 amino acids. V gave up 1 base and J gave up 1 base, with 4 bases separating them. The CDR3 loop reads CASSLVWNTEAFF. The CDR3 DNA is TGTGCCAGCAGCTTAGTGTGGAACACTGAAGCTTTCTTT.

The J gene is TRBJ2-1, the V gene TRBV7-8; no definite D call. The V end was cut by 4 bases, the J end by 4 bases, with 5 bases between. CDR3 length: 12 amino acids. Per germline, CDR1 SGHVS and CDR2 FQNEAQ. Here the CDR3 DNA reads TGTGCCAGCAGCTCGACTTACAATGAGCAGTTCTTC. It codes for CASSSTYNEQFF.

This clone was counted a few times. V and J are TRBV19 and TRBJ1-3, with TRBD1 identical over 10 bases. V gave up 5 bases and J gave up 2 bases; unmatched junction bases: 6. Germline V gene data show CDR1 as LNHDA and CDR2 as SQIVND (reference sequence). This CDR3 region has 16 residues. The CDR3 sequence is CASSGPGQGPGNTIYF. The CDR3 nucleotides are TGTGCCAGTAGTGGCCCGGGACAGGGGCCTGGAAACACCATATATTTT.

The chain couples TRBV6-5 to TRBJ1-1; D unresolved. This CDR3 contains 14 residues. The germline gives CDR1 MNHEY, CDR2 SVGAGI. The V end lost 7 bases, the J end lost 1 base, and 13 bases lay between the germline ends. CDR3 region: CASTADGKNTEAFF. DNA for the CDR3: TGTGCCAGCACCGCGGACGGTAAGAACACTGAAGCTTTCTTT.

The chain is built from TRBV9 and TRBJ2-7; 9 bases fit TRBD1. The trim removed 1 base at V and 3 bases at J, leaving 8 bases unmatched. Germline V gene data show CDR1 as SGDLS and CDR2 as YYNGEE. The CDR3 totals 16 residues. The CDR3 DNA sequence: TGTGCCAGCAGCGTATCAACCGGGACAGGGAACTACGAGCAGTACTTC. Protein product: CASSVSTGTGNYEQYF.

This clone has more than one count but fewer than ten. The chain is built from TRBV19 and TRBJ1-3; TRBD1 is a possible D gene (5 bases). The germline V gene has CDR1 LNHDA and CDR2 SQIVND (reference sequence). Trimming cost V 4 bases and J 0 bases, with 16 bases left between them. The CDR3 consists of 17 residues. The CDR3 DNA follows: TGTGCCAGTAGTACGGTCAAGTTGGACATCTCTGGAAACACCATATATTTT. Its translation: CASSTVKLDISGNTIYF.